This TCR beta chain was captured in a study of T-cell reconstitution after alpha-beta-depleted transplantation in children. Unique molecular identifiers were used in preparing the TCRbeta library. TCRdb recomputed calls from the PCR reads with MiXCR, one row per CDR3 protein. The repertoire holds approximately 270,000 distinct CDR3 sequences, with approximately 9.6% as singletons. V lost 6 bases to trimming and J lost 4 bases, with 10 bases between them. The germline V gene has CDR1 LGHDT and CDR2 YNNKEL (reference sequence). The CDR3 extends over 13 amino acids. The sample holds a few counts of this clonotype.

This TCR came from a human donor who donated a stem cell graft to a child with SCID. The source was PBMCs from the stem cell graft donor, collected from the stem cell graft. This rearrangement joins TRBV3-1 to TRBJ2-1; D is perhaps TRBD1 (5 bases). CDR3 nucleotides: TGTGCCAGCAGAGACGACAGTTACAATGAGCAGTTCTTC. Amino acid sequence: CASRDDSYNEQFF.